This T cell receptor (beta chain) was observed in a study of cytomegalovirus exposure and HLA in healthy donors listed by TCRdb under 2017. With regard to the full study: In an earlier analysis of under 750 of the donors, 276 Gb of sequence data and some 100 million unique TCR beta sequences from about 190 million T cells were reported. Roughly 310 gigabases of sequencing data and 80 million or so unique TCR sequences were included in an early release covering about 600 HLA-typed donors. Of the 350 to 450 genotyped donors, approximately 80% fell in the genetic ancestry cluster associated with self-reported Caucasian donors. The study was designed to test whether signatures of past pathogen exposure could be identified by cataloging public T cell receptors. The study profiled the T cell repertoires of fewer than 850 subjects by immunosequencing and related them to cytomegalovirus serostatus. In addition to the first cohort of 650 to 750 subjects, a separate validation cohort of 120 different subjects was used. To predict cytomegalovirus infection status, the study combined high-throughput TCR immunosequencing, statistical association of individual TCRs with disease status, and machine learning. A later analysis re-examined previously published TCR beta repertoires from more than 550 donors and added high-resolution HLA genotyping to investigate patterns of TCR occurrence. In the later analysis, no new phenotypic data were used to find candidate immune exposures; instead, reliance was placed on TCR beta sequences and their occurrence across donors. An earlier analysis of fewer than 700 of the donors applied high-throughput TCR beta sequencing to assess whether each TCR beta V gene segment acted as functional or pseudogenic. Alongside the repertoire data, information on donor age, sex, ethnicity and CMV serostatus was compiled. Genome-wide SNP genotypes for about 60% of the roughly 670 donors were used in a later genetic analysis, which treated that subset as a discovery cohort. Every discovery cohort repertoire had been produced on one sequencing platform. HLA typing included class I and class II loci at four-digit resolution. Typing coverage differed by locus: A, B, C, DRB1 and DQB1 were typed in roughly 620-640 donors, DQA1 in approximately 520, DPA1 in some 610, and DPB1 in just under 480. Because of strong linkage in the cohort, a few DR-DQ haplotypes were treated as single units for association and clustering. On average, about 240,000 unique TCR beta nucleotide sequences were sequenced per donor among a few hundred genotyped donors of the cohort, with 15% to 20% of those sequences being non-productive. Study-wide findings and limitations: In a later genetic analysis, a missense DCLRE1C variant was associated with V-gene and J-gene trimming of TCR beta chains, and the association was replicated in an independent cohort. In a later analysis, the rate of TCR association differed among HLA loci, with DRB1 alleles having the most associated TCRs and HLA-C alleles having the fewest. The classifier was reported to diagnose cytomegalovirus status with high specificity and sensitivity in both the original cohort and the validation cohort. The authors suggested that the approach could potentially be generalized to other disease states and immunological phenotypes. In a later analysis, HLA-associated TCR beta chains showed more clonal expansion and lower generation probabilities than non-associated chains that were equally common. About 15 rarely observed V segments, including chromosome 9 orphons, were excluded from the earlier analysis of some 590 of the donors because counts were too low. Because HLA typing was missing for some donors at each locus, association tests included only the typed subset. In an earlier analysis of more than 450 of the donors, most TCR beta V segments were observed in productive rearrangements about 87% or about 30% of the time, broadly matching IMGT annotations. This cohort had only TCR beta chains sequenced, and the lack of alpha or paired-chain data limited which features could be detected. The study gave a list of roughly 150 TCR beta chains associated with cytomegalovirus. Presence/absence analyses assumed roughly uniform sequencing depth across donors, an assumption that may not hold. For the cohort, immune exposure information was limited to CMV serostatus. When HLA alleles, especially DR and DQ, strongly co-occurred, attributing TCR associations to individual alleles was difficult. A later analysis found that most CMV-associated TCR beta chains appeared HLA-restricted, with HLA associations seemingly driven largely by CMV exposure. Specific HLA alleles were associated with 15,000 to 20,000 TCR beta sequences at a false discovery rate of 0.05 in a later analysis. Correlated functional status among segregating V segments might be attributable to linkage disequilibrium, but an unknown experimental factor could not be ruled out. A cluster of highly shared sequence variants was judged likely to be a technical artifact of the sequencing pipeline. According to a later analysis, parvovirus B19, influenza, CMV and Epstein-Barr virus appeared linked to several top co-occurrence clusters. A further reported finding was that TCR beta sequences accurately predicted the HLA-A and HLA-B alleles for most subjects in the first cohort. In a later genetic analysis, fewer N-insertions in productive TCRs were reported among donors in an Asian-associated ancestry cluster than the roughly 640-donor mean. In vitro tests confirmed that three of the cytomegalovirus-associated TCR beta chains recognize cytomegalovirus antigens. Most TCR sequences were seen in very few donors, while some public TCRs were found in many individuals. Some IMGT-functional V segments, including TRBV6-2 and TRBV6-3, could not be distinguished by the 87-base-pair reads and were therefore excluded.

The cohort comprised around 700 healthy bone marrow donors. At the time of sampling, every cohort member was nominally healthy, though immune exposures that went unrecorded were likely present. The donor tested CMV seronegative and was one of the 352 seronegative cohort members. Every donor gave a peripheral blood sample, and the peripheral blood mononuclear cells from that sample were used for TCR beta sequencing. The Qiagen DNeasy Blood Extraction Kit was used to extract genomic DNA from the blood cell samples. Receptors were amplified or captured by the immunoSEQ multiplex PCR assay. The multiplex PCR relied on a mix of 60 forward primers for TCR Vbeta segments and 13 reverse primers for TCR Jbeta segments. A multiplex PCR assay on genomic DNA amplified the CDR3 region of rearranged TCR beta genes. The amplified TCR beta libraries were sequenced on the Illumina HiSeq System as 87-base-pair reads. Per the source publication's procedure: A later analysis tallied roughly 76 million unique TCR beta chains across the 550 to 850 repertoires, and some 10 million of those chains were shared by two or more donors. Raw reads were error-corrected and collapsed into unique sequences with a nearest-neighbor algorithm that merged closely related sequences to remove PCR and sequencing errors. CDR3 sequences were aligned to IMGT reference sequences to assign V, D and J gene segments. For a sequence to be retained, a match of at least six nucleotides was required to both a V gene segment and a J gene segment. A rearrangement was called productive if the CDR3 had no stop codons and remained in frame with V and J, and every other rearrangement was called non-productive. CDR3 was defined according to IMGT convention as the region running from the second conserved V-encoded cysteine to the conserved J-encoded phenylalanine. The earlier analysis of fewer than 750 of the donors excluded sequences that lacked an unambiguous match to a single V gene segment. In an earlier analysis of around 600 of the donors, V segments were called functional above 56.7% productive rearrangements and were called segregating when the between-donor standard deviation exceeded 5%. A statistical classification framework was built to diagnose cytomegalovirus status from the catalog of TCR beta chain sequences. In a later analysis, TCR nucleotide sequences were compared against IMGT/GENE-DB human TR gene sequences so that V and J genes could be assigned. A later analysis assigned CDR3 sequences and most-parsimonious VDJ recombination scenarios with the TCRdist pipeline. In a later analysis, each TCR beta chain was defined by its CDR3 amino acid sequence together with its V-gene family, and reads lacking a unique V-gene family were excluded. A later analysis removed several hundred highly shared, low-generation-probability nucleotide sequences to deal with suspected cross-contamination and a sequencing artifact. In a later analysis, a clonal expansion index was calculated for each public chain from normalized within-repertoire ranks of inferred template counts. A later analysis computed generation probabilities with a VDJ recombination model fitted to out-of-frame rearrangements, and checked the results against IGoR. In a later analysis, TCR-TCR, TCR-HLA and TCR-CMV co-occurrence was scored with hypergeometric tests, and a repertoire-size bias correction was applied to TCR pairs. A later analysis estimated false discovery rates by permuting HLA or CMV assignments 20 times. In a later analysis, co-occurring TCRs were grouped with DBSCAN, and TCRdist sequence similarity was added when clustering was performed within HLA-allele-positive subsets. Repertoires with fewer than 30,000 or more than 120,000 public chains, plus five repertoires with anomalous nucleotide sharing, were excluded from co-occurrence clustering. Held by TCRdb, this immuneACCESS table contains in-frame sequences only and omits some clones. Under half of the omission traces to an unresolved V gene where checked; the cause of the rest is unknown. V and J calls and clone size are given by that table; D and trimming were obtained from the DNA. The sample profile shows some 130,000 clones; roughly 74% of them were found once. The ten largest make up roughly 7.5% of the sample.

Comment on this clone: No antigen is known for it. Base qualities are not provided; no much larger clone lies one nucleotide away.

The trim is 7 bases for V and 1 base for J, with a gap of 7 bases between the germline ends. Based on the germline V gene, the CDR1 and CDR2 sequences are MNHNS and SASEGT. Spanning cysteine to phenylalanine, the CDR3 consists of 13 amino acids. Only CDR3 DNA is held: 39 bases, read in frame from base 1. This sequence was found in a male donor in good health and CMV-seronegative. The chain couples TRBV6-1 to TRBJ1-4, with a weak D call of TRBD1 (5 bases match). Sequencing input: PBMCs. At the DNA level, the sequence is TGTGCCAGCAAAACAGGAACTAATGAAAAACTGTTTTTT. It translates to CASKTGTNEKLFF.